This passage covers 7 T cell receptor beta chains from one sample sequenced in a study of blood T cell repertoires in COVID-19. The protocol was immunoSEQ multiplex PCR, while the TCRdb copy is restricted to in-frame clones and leaves out a portion. The top ten hold around 4.8% of the sample, which has some 160,000 clones, just over 90% seen once. Sequenced: peripheral blood. The receptors come from a man younger than 35 with COVID-19, enrolled during active disease.

The V call is TRBV6-5, the J call TRBJ2-7, with D possibly matching TRBD1 (5 bases). The CDR3 has 13 residues. CDR1 MNHEY and CDR2 SVGAGI come from the germline V gene. Trimming stripped 6 bases from V and 2 bases from J, with 11 bases between. For the CDR3, the DNA is TGTGCCAGCAGCCCCCGCAGGGCCTACGAGCAGTACTTC. Translated, it gives CASSPRRAYEQYF.

The chain uses TRBV5-6 and TRBJ1-5, with TRBD1 matching 10 bases. The CDR3 loop spans 18 amino acids. CDR1 SGHDT and CDR2 YYEEEE come from the germline V gene. With 0 bases clipped from V and 1 base from J, the junction kept 7 bases outside the gene matches. CDR3 nucleotides: TGTGCCAGCAGCTTGGCGGGGACAGGGGAAGGGAGCAATCAGCCCCAGCATTTT. Protein product: CASSLAGTGEGSNQPQHF.

The chain joins TRBV27 to TRBJ1-1; D not certain. The CDR3 extends over 15 amino acids. CDR1 MNHEY and CDR2 SMNVEV come from the germline V gene (reference sequence). Deletions cut 2 bases from V and 1 base from J, with 11 bases between. The CDR3 coding sequence is TGTGCCAGCAGTTTAGTGTGGGCCCCGAACACTGAAGCTTTCTTT. Translated, it gives CASSLVWAPNTEAFF.

The chain is built from TRBV7-9 and TRBJ1-5; TRBD1 agrees at 7 bases. The germline CDR1 and CDR2 sequences are SEHNR and FQNEAQ (reference sequence). The length of the CDR3 is 18 residues. V shed 4 bases and J 0 bases; nucleotides not matched to a gene: 12. The CDR3 DNA follows: TGTGCCAGCAGCTCAGGGGGTACAGGCCGACTTAGCAATCAGCCCCAGCATTTT. Translated: CASSSGGTGRLSNQPQHF.

V gene TRBV6-1 combines with J gene TRBJ2-7, with D maybe TRBD1 (5 bases). In germline, CDR1 is MNHNS, CDR2 SASEGT. The CDR3 contains 16 residues. Deletions cut 1 base from V and 2 bases from J, with 15 bases between. CDR3 protein: CASSEEGPFNPYEQYF. The CDR3 DNA reads TGTGCCAGCAGTGAAGAGGGGCCCTTTAATCCCTACGAGCAGTACTTC.

The V call is TRBV28, the J call TRBJ2-1; TRBD2 agrees at 9 bases. This CDR3 region has 15 residues. J lost 5 bases, V lost 6 bases, and 8 bases had no gene match. Germline loops: CDR1 MDHEN, CDR2 SYDVKM. The CDR3 nucleotides are TGTGCCAGCAGCCCTACGGCTAGCGGGAACAATGAGCAGTTCTTC. As protein: CASSPTASGNNEQFF.

V gene TRBV5-1 combines with J gene TRBJ2-7; unclear D gene. Trimming removed 2 bases from V and 5 bases from J, with 5 bases in between. The germline V gene encodes CDR1 SGHRS and CDR2 YFSETQ. This CDR3 spans 11 amino acids. CDR3 coding DNA: TGCGCCAGCAGCTTCAGGAACGAGCAGTACTTC. This translates into CASSFRNEQYF. The full variable domain, its missing parts supplied by reference TRBV5-1 and TRBJ2-7, is KAGVTQTPRYLIKTRGQQVTLSCSPISGHRSVSWYQQTPGQGLQFLFEYFSETQRNKGNFPGRFSGRQFSNSRSEMNVSTLELGDSALYLCASSFRNEQYFGPGTRLTVT.